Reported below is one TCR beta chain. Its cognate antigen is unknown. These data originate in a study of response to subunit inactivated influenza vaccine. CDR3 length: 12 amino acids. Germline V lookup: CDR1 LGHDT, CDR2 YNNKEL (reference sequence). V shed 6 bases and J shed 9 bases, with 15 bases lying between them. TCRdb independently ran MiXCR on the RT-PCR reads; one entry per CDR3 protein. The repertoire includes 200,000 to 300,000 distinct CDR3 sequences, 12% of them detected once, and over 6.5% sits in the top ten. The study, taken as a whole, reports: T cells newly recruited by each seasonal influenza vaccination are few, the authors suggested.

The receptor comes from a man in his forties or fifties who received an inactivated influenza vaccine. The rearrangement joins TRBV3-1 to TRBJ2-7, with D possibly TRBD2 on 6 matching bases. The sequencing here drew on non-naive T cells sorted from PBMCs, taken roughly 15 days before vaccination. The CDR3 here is CASRSGQRGQYF. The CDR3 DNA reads TGTGCCAGCAGGAGCGGGCAAAGGGGGCAGTACTTC.